This TCR beta chain was captured by sequencing in a study of beta chain features in type 1 diabetes. General study findings and limits: All four CD4+ subsets from Type 1 diabetes patients carried moderately but significantly shorter TCRB CDR3s.

The CDR3 loop spans 15 amino acids. The J segment lost 4 bases and the V segment lost 2 bases, leaving 1 base of the junction unmatched. From germline, CDR1 is MNHEY and CDR2 SVGAGI. All of the isolated RNA was reverse transcribed, so expressed TCRB transcripts were sequenced. TCRdb keeps only in-frame clones here, not all; method: immunoSEQ multiplex PCR. Among 600,000 to 750,000 clones, 9.5% to 15% were seen once, and the ten largest hold around 0.12%. Details on this clone: The antigen is unknown.

This chain joins TRBV6-5 and TRBJ2-3; the match to TRBD1 covers 12 bases. This sequence originates from a man aged 25 to 40 with type 1 diabetes. The sample comprised naive CD4+ T cells from blood. The CDR3 DNA follows: TGTGCCAGCAGTTACGGGACAGGGGGCCCAGATACGCAGTATTTT. Translated, it gives CASSYGTGGPDTQYF.